The clone carrying this TCR beta chain has at least ten counts. This sample stems from a study of neurological immune-mediated disorders. Using its own MiXCR run on the 5' RACE reads, TCRdb lists one record per CDR3 protein. This sample has about 65,000 distinct CDR3 sequences, with roughly 3.7% found just once. The V segment lost 0 bases and the J segment 7 bases; nucleotides outside the gene matches: 5. This CDR3 has 14 amino acids. Germline-derived CDR1 and CDR2 are MNHEY and SVGEGT. The sample comprised PBMCs. This sequence joins TRBV6-2 or TRBV6-3 and TRBJ1-2; 7 bases agree with TRBD1. This receptor was taken from a man over 45 with multiple sclerosis. Here the CDR3 DNA reads TGTGCCAGCAGTTACTCGACAGGGTCGGGTGGCTACACCTTC. Translating it yields CASSYSTGSGGYTF.